This T cell receptor beta chain was observed in a study of metastatic and nonmetastatic thyroid tumors. Whole-study context: Repertoires from blood and tumor or nodule tissue of malignant and benign thyroid patients were compared. Study-wide findings and caveats: When malignant thyroid tumors were compared with benign nodules, TCR beta diversity was reportedly significantly higher in the malignant tumors. This held in both blood and tumor samples.

Among the patients, none had received any treatment before thyroid surgery. Regarding this clone: Antigen: not known.

With MiXCR, TCRdb reprocessed the PCR reads. Here the sample spans about 24,000 clones, 19% being singletons. Sequencing was performed on blood. This sequence was found in a male donor with papillary thyroid cancer or a benign thyroid nodule (not recorded which). Some clones in this sample may be carry-over from other donors' samples.

The CDR3 spells CASSLPEKNTGELFF. In DNA form, the CDR3 reads TGTGCCAGCAGTTTACCAGAAAAGAACACCGGGGAGCTGTTTTTT. The rearrangement links TRBV28 to TRBJ2-2; D gene unclear. Trimming shortened V by 2 bases and J by 1 base, and 8 bases separated the two germline ends. The CDR3 covers 15 residues. Germline assignment: CDR1 MDHEN and CDR2 SYDVKM.